The 27 T cell receptor beta chains given below trace back to one sample, sequenced in a study of blood T cells in healthy people across ages. Primed by a sample-barcoded 5' primer and a J-beta primer mix, a second PCR proceeded for 7 to 11 cycles. TCRdb used MiXCR to reprocess the 5' RACE reads, holding one entry per CDR3 protein. The sample shows some 1.7 million distinct CDR3 sequences, 25% to 30% of them seen only once. The sequenced sample consisted of blood. The source is a woman younger than 45 in good health.

The chain carries TRBV27 and TRBJ2-7, with 10 bases matching TRBD2. The CDR3 is made up of 18 amino acids. Looked up from germline, CDR1 is MNHEY and CDR2 is SMNVEV (reference sequence). Trimming at V came to 5 bases and at J to 6 bases, leaving 19 bases not matched to a gene. The CDR3 region is CASSLVGIPGLARIEQYF. The CDR3 coding sequence is TGTGCCAGCAGTCTTGTAGGCATACCGGGACTAGCGCGGATCGAGCAGTACTTC.

This rearrangement joins TRBV11-2 to TRBJ2-5, with a possible D match to TRBD2 (6 bases). Germline V gene data show CDR1 as SGHAT and CDR2 as FQNNGV. The V and J ends lost 6 bases and 12 bases respectively, with 20 bases between them. The CDR3 consists of 13 residues. CDR3 amino acids: CASRPMGWGRKYF. The CDR3 DNA reads TGTGCCAGCAGACCCATGGGGTGGGGGAGGAAGTACTTC.

Notes on this clonotype: A much larger clone sits a single nucleotide away, making a read error possible. This chain links TRBV12-3 or TRBV12-4 with TRBJ1-2; 8 positions match TRBD1. V trimming: 4 bases; J trimming: 5 bases; junction bases outside the gene matches: 12. This CDR3 is 16 amino acids long. CDR3 sequence reads: CASSSSYPGQGYGYTF. The CDR3 region has the DNA TGTGCCAGCAGTTCATCCTATCCCGGACAGGGATATGGCTACACCTTC.

As regards this clonotype: One junction end disagrees with the germline gene, perhaps due to a read error. This sequence joins TRBV7-2 and TRBJ2-2; TRBD2 matches at 11 bases. The germline CDR1 and CDR2 sequences are SGHTA and FQGNSA. This CDR3 has 15 amino acids. The DNA of the CDR3 is TGTGCCAGCAGCCTAGCGGGAGGAGGCGGCGGGGAGCTGTTTTTT. It specifies CASSLAGGGGGELFF.

In the case of this clonotype: This CDR3 fails to terminate in the conserved phenylalanine or tryptophan, so it likely reflects a read error. This chain joins TRBV20-1 and TRBJ1-3; 7 bases align to TRBD1. Unmatched junction bases numbered 10, after V lost 0 bases and J lost 8 bases. The germline CDR1 and CDR2 sequences are DFQATT and SNEGSKA (reference sequence). This CDR3 is 15 amino acids long. CDR3 sequence (DNA): TGCAGTGCTAGAGATAATAGGGGGCAGGAAGACACCATATATTTG. Translation: CSARDNRGQEDTIYL.

The V and J genes are TRBV5-1 and TRBJ2-7, with TRBD2 matching 9 bases. V was clipped by 3 bases and J by 11 bases; unmatched bases: 15. The CDR3 runs 15 residues. Germline CDR1 is SGHRS and CDR2 is YFSETQ. The CDR3, as DNA: TGCGCCAGCAGCTCGTCCGGGACTAGCTCCATTCGAGAGTACTTC. Protein sequence: CASSSSGTSSIREYF.

This clonotype showed up just a few times. This chain uses TRBV7-9 with TRBJ1-2; no clear D. Germline-derived CDR1 and CDR2 are SEHNR and FQNEAQ (reference sequence). The CDR3 is made up of 14 amino acids. The germline V and J ends were trimmed by 2 bases and 5 bases, with 12 bases remaining between them. The CDR3 coding sequence is TGTGCCAGCAGCTTAATTGCAGGAGCTTATGGCTACACCTTC. Its translation: CASSLIAGAYGYTF.

Ten or more counts support this clonotype. The chain joins TRBV28 to TRBJ2-3; D uncertain. Germline V CDR1 and CDR2: MDHEN, SYDVKM. The CDR3 runs 13 residues. Deletions cut 6 bases from V and 0 bases from J, with 7 bases between. CDR3 DNA: TGTGCCAGCAGGCTACGGAGCACAGATACGCAGTATTTT. It translates to CASRLRSTDTQYF.

This clonotype was detected only a few times. The rearrangement joins TRBV7-2 to TRBJ1-4, with D possibly matching TRBD1 (5 bases). Per the germline V gene, CDR1 is SGHTA and CDR2 is FQGNSA. CDR3 size: 13 residues. Deletions cut 4 bases from V and 12 bases from J, with 15 bases between. The CDR3 sequence: CASSSTLETELFF. CDR3 bases: TGTGCCAGCAGCTCGACGCTGGAGACAGAACTGTTTTTT.

The rearrangement links TRBV18 to TRBJ1-2; the match to TRBD1 covers 7 bases. The J segment lost 3 bases and the V segment lost 8 bases, leaving 6 bases of the junction unmatched. The CDR3 consists of 13 residues. Germline assignment: CDR1 KGHSH and CDR2 LQKENI. The CDR3 DNA follows: TGTGCCAGCGGAACAGGGGTGGACTATGGCTACACCTTC. This gives the protein CASGTGVDYGYTF.

This clonotype was observed many times. At one end, the junction sequence differs from germline, possibly due to a read error. The chain joins TRBV12-3 or TRBV12-4 to TRBJ2-5; 7 positions match TRBD2. This CDR3 region has 11 residues. The CDR3 sequence is CACSGEETQYF. CDR3 in DNA: TGTGCCTGCAGCGGGGAGGAGACCCAGTACTTC.

This clonotype appeared a few times. V is TRBV6-5 and J is TRBJ2-3; possibly TRBD1 or TRBD2 for D (7 bases each). Germline V gene lookup returns CDR1 MNHEY and CDR2 SVGAGI. V was shortened by 3 bases and J by 3 bases, with 13 bases between the two germline ends. CDR3 size: 15 residues. DNA for the CDR3: TGTGCCAGCAGTTATCAGGGGGGGGTTACAGATACGCAGTATTTT. It is translated as CASSYQGGVTDTQYF.

In this sample, this clonotype turned up a few times. V usage is TRBV9 and J usage is TRBJ2-6; D gene uncertain. This CDR3 has 15 residues. The germline CDR1 and CDR2 sequences are SGDLS and YYNGEE. V was shortened by 2 bases and J by 1 base, with 7 bases between the two germline ends. The CDR3: CASSVFASGANVLTF. CDR3 DNA: TGTGCCAGCAGCGTTTTTGCTTCTGGGGCCAACGTCCTGACTTTC.

The rearrangement links TRBV10-3 to TRBJ2-4, with 8 bases matching TRBD2. J was trimmed by 13 bases and V by 0 bases; bases with no gene match: 14. This CDR3 has 16 amino acids. CDR1 ENHRY and CDR2 SYGVKD come from the germline V gene. The CDR3 reads CAISESGRGGYNEQYF. The DNA for the CDR3 is TGTGCCATCAGTGAGTCGGGCCGGGGGGGATACAATGAGCAGTACTTC.

The V gene is TRBV5-6, the J gene TRBJ2-3; D is perhaps TRBD2 (6 bases). V was cut by 0 bases and J by 4 bases, with 15 bases left in between. This CDR3 comprises 16 residues. Germline values: CDR1 SGHDT, CDR2 YYEEEE. CDR3: CASSLAGAAGADTQYF. CDR3 bases: TGTGCCAGCAGCTTGGCCGGTGCAGCGGGCGCAGATACGCAGTATTTT.

The chain recombines TRBV3-1 with TRBJ1-4; no clear D gene. The CDR3 totals 18 residues. From germline, CDR1 is LGHDT and CDR2 YNNKEL (reference sequence). V was cut by 3 bases and J by 7 bases, with 24 bases left in between. In DNA form, the CDR3 reads TGTGCCAGCAGCCATGCCCCCACCGGGGTCCGGGGTGGTGAAAAACTGTTTTTT. Amino acids: CASSHAPTGVRGGEKLFF.

This clonotype came up a few times. V and J are TRBV5-1 and TRBJ1-2, with D unclear. CDR1 is SGHRS, CDR2 YFSETQ, per germline. This CDR3 is built from 15 residues. V was shortened by 1 base and J by 4 bases, with 14 bases between the two germline ends. DNA of the CDR3: TGCGCCAGCAGCTTGATGCAGGACCCTAGCTATGGCTACACCTTC. It translates to CASSLMQDPSYGYTF.

The chain carries TRBV20-1 and TRBJ2-4; D is unresolved. Germline assignment: CDR1 DFQATT and CDR2 SNEGSKA (reference sequence). Trimming shortened V by 7 bases and J by 0 bases, and 10 bases separated the two germline ends. The CDR3 spans 13 residues. The CDR3 protein is CSVLGPAKNIQYF. Here the CDR3 DNA reads TGCAGTGTTCTGGGTCCAGCCAAAAACATTCAGTACTTC.

As DNA, the CDR3 is TGCGCCAGCAGCCGACAGTCCACAAACACTGAAGCTTTCTTT. Protein product: CASSRQSTNTEAFF. The chain combines TRBV4-3 with TRBJ1-1; D is possibly TRBD1 (5 bases). There are 14 residues in the CDR3. Germline CDR1 and CDR2: LGHNA and YSLEER. V lost 4 bases and J 2 bases, leaving 11 bases between the germline ends.

This sequence joins TRBV7-6 and TRBJ2-5; 8 bases are a match to TRBD1. The length of the CDR3 is 15 residues. V shed 3 bases, J shed 2 bases, and the junction held 5 bases outside the gene matches. Germline CDR1 is SGHVS and CDR2 is FNYEAQ. CDR3 nucleotides: TGTGCCAGCAGCTTCGGCAGGGGGCCGCAAGAGACCCAGTACTTC. Translated, it gives CASSFGRGPQETQYF. Complete variable domain (other parts from reference TRBV7-6 and TRBJ2-5): GAGVSQSPRYKVTKRGQDVALRCDPISGHVSLYWYRQALGQGPEFLTYFNYEAQQDKSGLPNDRFSAERPEGSISTLTIQRTEQRDSAMYRCASSFGRGPQETQYFGPGTRLLVL.

The V gene is TRBV24-1, the J gene TRBJ2-4, with D tentatively TRBD1 (6 bases). The J call is doubtful: the DNA matches TRBJ2-7 better. Germline CDR1 is KGHDR and CDR2 is SFDVKD. This CDR3 has 15 residues. The CDR3 bases are TGTGCCACCAGTGATTCGTCGGACAGATACTACGAGCAGTACTTC. This codes for CATSDSSDRYYEQYF.

This clonotype was found many times. The J gene is TRBJ2-7, the V gene TRBV20-1; no reliable D call. Per the germline V gene, CDR1 is DFQATT and CDR2 is SNEGSKA (reference sequence). Trimming pared 6 bases from V and 7 bases from J, leaving 16 bases between. The CDR3 totals 12 residues. The CDR3 sequence is CSAGSRGVEQYF. DNA of the CDR3: TGCAGTGCCGGGTCAAGAGGTGTTGAGCAGTACTTC.

CDR3 loop: CATSRRRGDTGELFF. The CDR3 DNA follows: TGTGCCACCAGTCGGCGCAGGGGCGACACCGGGGAGCTGTTTTTT. The rearrangement links TRBV24-1 to TRBJ2-2, with D perhaps TRBD1 (6 bases). This CDR3 is 15 amino acids long. The V gene lost 6 bases and the J gene lost 3 bases, with 13 bases spanning the gap. Germline CDR1 and CDR2: KGHDR and SFDVKD.

This clonotype was observed many times. The chain recombines TRBV5-1 with TRBJ1-1, with D possibly being TRBD1 (5 bases). CDR1 is SGHRS and CDR2 is YFSETQ in the germline V gene. The CDR3 loop spans 16 amino acids. Trimming removed 4 bases at V and 4 bases at J, with 20 bases between. CDR3 loop: CASSPGGGWGSTEAFF. In nucleotides, the CDR3 is TGCGCCAGCAGCCCTGGGGGAGGGTGGGGGAGCACTGAAGCTTTCTTT. Looking up the rest from reference TRBV5-1 and TRBJ1-1 gives the full variable domain: KAGVTQTPRYLIKTRGQQVTLSCSPISGHRSVSWYQQTPGQGLQFLFEYFSETQRNKGNFPGRFSGRQFSNSRSEMNVSTLELGDSALYLCASSPGGGWGSTEAFFGQGTRLTVV.

There are many counts of this clonotype. The V call is TRBV6-1, the J call TRBJ2-7, with a weak D call TRBD1 (6 bases). This CDR3 contains 14 residues. V lost 8 bases, J lost 2 bases, and 16 bases lay in between. Germline values: CDR1 MNHNS, CDR2 SASEGT. This chain's CDR3 is CASQEIGQPYEQYF. The DNA of the CDR3 is TGTGCCAGCCAAGAAATTGGACAGCCCTACGAGCAGTACTTC.

CDR3 protein: CASSSPGRLKDTQYF. CDR3 nucleotide sequence: TGTGCCAGCAGTTCGCCGGGGCGCCTTAAAGATACGCAGTATTTT. The chain couples TRBV12-3 or TRBV12-4 to TRBJ2-3; D is perhaps TRBD1 or TRBD2 (5 bases each). V gave up 4 bases and J gave up 5 bases, with 16 bases separating them. This CDR3 spans 15 amino acids.

This clonotype has a handful of counts. The rearrangement joins TRBV7-6 to TRBJ1-1; a weak D match, TRBD1 (5 bases). The V end was cut by 4 bases, the J end by 3 bases, with 12 bases between. The germline gives CDR1 SGHVS, CDR2 FNYEAQ. This CDR3 region has 14 residues. This chain's CDR3 is CASSSLGGDTEAFF. CDR3 DNA: TGTGCCAGCAGCTCCCTTGGAGGGGACACTGAAGCTTTCTTT.